Each of the 28 T cell receptor beta chains below was sequenced from the same sample in a study of T-cell memory formation after mild COVID-19. MiXCR, run by TCRdb on the 5' RACE reads, gives a single entry per CDR3 protein. Of about 560,000 distinct CDR3 sequences listed, roughly 17% are singletons. Sequencing was carried out using PBMCs or a T cell subset sorted from them (not recorded which). All receptors derive from an adult woman who had mild COVID-19 (a few samples of this study predate the infection). Cell type and time point are not known.

This clonotype was found a few times. The genes are TRBV7-9 and TRBJ2-1; no definite D call. Looked up from germline, CDR1 is SEHNR and CDR2 is FQNEAQ (reference sequence). There are 12 residues in the CDR3. V lost 1 base and J 7 bases, leaving 5 bases between the germline ends. CDR3 nucleotide sequence: TGTGCCAGCAGCTTAGGAGCGAATGAGCAGTTCTTC. Its translation: CASSLGANEQFF.

In DNA form, the CDR3 reads TGTGCCAGCAGTGAAGCGCGAAGTTATGGCTACACCTTC. Translated: CASSEARSYGYTF. The V gene is TRBV2, the J gene TRBJ1-2; D gene uncertain. Trimming removed 0 bases from V and 5 bases from J, with 7 bases in between. This CDR3 has 13 amino acids. Germline V gene lookup returns CDR1 SNHLY and CDR2 FYNNEI.

V and J are TRBV3-1 and TRBJ1-2; TRBD1 might be the D (5 bases). This CDR3 has 14 residues. Germline loops: CDR1 LGHDT, CDR2 YNNKEL (reference sequence). The V gene lost 1 base and the J gene lost 10 bases, with 16 bases spanning the gap. This CDR3 is CASSQAGQTLFYTF. Here the CDR3 DNA reads TGTGCCAGCAGCCAAGCAGGGCAGACCCTCTTCTACACCTTC.

V usage is TRBV29-1 and J usage is TRBJ2-1; possible D gene TRBD2, 6 bases. Per the germline V gene, CDR1 is SQVTM and CDR2 is ANQGSEA. Trimming left V 7 bases short and J 5 bases short, with 12 bases between. This CDR3 is built from 12 residues. This chain's CDR3 is CSARDLDNEQFF. CDR3 coding DNA: TGCAGCGCCCGGGACTTGGACAATGAGCAGTTCTTC.

The chain combines TRBV6-2 or TRBV6-3 with TRBJ2-7; 9 bases are a match to TRBD2. The V and J ends lost 5 bases and 4 bases, in that order; junction bases with no gene match: 9. Germline assignment: CDR1 MNHEY and CDR2 SVGEGT. The CDR3 has 15 residues. CDR3 nucleotide sequence: TGTGCCAGCAGTCGCGTAGCGGGAGTGAGGTACGAGCAGTACTTC. Its translation: CASSRVAGVRYEQYF.

This clonotype has only a few counts. The CDR3: CATSIFGTADYGYTF. DNA for the CDR3: TGTGCCACCAGCATATTTGGGACGGCGGACTATGGCTACACCTTC. This chain links TRBV15 with TRBJ1-2; D is perhaps TRBD1 (5 bases). The germline V gene encodes CDR1 LNHNV and CDR2 YYDKDF (reference sequence). CDR3 length equals 15 residues. V lost 4 bases and J 3 bases, leaving 15 bases between the germline ends.

This clonotype has more than one count but fewer than ten. V usage is TRBV5-1 and J usage is TRBJ2-2, with a possible D match to TRBD2 (6 bases). The CDR3 covers 15 residues. The germline V gene has CDR1 SGHRS and CDR2 YFSETQ. Trimming stripped 5 bases from V and 5 bases from J, with 16 bases between. The DNA of the CDR3 is TGCGCCAGCAGACCAGACCCGGGAGCTACCGGGGAGCTGTTTTTT. The encoded protein is CASRPDPGATGELFF.

The chain joins TRBV7-6 to TRBJ1-5, with D perhaps matching TRBD1 (5 bases). V gave up 1 base and J gave up 1 base, with 14 bases separating them. The CDR3 covers 17 residues. Germline V gene lookup returns CDR1 SGHVS and CDR2 FNYEAQ. CDR3 residues: CASSLGGPGLSNQPQHF. In DNA form, the CDR3 reads TGTGCCAGCAGCTTAGGTGGTCCAGGGTTGAGCAATCAGCCCCAGCATTTT. The whole variable domain, remainder taken from reference TRBV7-6 and TRBJ1-5, is GAGVSQSPRYKVTKRGQDVALRCDPISGHVSLYWYRQALGQGPEFLTYFNYEAQQDKSGLPNDRFSAERPEGSISTLTIQRTEQRDSAMYRCASSLGGPGLSNQPQHFGDGTRLSIL.

CDR3 region: CASSLARPLNQPQHF. The CDR3 DNA reads TGTGCCAGCAGTTTAGCGAGGCCACTCAATCAGCCCCAGCATTTT. V is TRBV12-3 or TRBV12-4 and J is TRBJ1-5, with D unclear. V was cut by 0 bases and J by 3 bases, with 9 bases left in between. The length of the CDR3 is 15 residues.

DNA for the CDR3: TGTGCCAGCAGCTTATTAGCGGGAGGGCCCATCGGGGAAGATACGCAGTATTTT. Translating gives CASSLLAGGPIGEDTQYF. The chain couples TRBV14 to TRBJ2-3, with 11 bases fitting TRBD2. CDR3 length: 18 amino acids. The germline V gene has CDR1 SGHDN and CDR2 FVKESK. The J segment lost 5 bases and the V segment lost 5 bases, leaving 15 bases of the junction unmatched.

This chain connects TRBV11-3 to TRBJ2-5; 8 nucleotides align to TRBD2. CDR3 length: 15 residues. CDR1 is SGHNT and CDR2 is YENEEA in the germline V gene. The J segment lost 0 bases and the V segment lost 3 bases, leaving 3 bases of the junction unmatched. The CDR3 is CASSFETSDQETQYF. The DNA for the CDR3 is TGTGCCAGCAGCTTTGAGACTAGCGACCAAGAGACCCAGTACTTC. Full variable domain (missing parts from reference TRBV11-3 and TRBJ2-5): EAGVVQSPRYKIIEKKQPVAFWCNPISGHNTLYWYLQNLGQGPELLIRYENEEAVDDSQLPKDRFSAERLKGVDSTLKIQPAELGDSAVYLCASSFETSDQETQYFGPGTRLLVL.

This clonotype has a handful of counts. The rearrangement uses TRBV20-1 and TRBJ2-7; the match to TRBD1 covers 10 bases. This CDR3 spans 14 amino acids. CDR1 is DFQATT and CDR2 is SNEGSKA in the germline V gene (reference sequence). The V and J ends lost 5 bases and 0 bases, in that order; junction bases with no gene match: 4. CDR3 region: CSAGQGGSSYEQYF. As DNA, the CDR3 is TGCAGTGCTGGACAGGGGGGAAGCTCCTACGAGCAGTACTTC.

This clonotype came up a few times. V gene TRBV18 combines with J gene TRBJ2-4; the D call may be TRBD1 or TRBD2 (6 bases each). CDR1 is KGHSH, CDR2 LQKENI, per germline. V dropped 6 bases and J dropped 7 bases, with 19 bases sitting between them. There are 15 residues in the CDR3. In DNA form, the CDR3 reads TGTGCCAGCTCCCCCCAGGGGCCGGCGGGGAACATTCAGTACTTC. This gives the protein CASSPQGPAGNIQYF.

This clonotype was seen a handful of times. This sequence joins TRBV9 and TRBJ2-7; the D gene is possibly TRBD1 (5 bases). CDR3 length: 12 residues. Germline CDR1 and CDR2: SGDLS and YYNGEE. V was clipped by 8 bases and J by 2 bases, with 11 bases between them. The CDR3 loop is CASGQIPYEQYF. The CDR3 DNA reads as TGTGCCAGTGGACAAATACCCTACGAGCAGTACTTC. Complete variable domain (other parts from reference TRBV9 and TRBJ2-7): DSGVTQTPKHLITATGQRVTLRCSPRSGDLSVYWYQQSLDQGLQFLIQYYNGEERAKGNILERFSAQQFPDLHSELNLSSLELGDSALYFCASGQIPYEQYFGPGTRLTVT.

V and J are TRBV5-1 and TRBJ2-7; a possible D gene is TRBD2 (5 bases). From germline, CDR1 is SGHRS and CDR2 YFSETQ. Trimming took off 0 bases at V and 3 bases at J, with 10 bases between the two ends. The CDR3 sequence is 14 residues long. The DNA for the CDR3 is TGCGCCAGCAGCTTGGCTCGGGGAAGCTACGAGCAGTACTTC. Translating gives CASSLARGSYEQYF.

The V and J genes are TRBV3-1 and TRBJ1-1; D remains unclear. Between the trimmed V and J ends, which lost 3 bases and 5 bases, there was a span of 13 bases. The CDR3 runs to 14 residues. Germline V CDR1 and CDR2: LGHDT, YNNKEL (reference sequence). Here the CDR3 reads CASSHAVRGTEAFF. Written as DNA, the CDR3 is TGTGCCAGCAGCCACGCCGTTCGAGGAACTGAAGCTTTCTTT.

The CDR3 spells CASSLSQGVLTF. The DNA of the CDR3 is TGTGCCAGCAGCCTCTCACAGGGCGTCCTGACTTTC. The genes are TRBV3-1 and TRBJ2-6; TRBD1 might be the D (6 bases). Trimming cost V 4 bases and J 12 bases, with 10 bases left between them. CDR1 and CDR2 (germline): LGHDT, YNNKEL (reference sequence). The CDR3 has 12 residues.

The CDR3 loop is CATSGPGGVNTGELFF. For the CDR3, the DNA is TGTGCCACCAGTGGCCCCGGGGGGGTTAACACCGGGGAGCTGTTTTTT. The rearrangement links TRBV24-1 to TRBJ2-2, with 8 nucleotides matching TRBD2. The germline gives CDR1 KGHDR, CDR2 SFDVKD. V was clipped by 5 bases and J by 2 bases; unmatched bases: 6. There are 16 residues in the CDR3.

This clonotype has just a few counts. The chain is built from TRBV2 and TRBJ2-1, with 13 positions matching TRBD2. The germline V gene encodes CDR1 SNHLY and CDR2 FYNNEI. The CDR3 is made up of 19 amino acids. V lost 6 bases to trimming and J lost 0 bases; unmatched junction nucleotides: 11. CDR3 in DNA: TGTGCCAGCAGGGATATGGGACTAGCGGGGTCGAGCTCCTACAATGAGCAGTTCTTC. Protein sequence: CASRDMGLAGSSSYNEQFF.

This clonotype turned up a few times. The chain couples TRBV12-3 or TRBV12-4 to TRBJ2-1; 10 bases are shared with TRBD2. This CDR3 contains 16 residues. V was clipped by 3 bases and J by 0 bases; unmatched bases: 2. The CDR3: CASSFLAGASYNEQFF. CDR3 coding DNA: TGTGCCAGCAGTTTCCTAGCGGGAGCCTCCTACAATGAGCAGTTCTTC.

This clonotype was counted a few times. The chain employs TRBV19 and TRBJ2-2; no clear D gene. The V end was cut by 1 base, the J end by 0 bases, with 6 bases between. Germline CDR1 reads LNHDA; CDR2 reads SQIVND (reference sequence). The CDR3 covers 15 residues. As DNA, the CDR3 is TGTGCCAGTAGTATAGGTCCGGCGAACACCGGGGAGCTGTTTTTT. It encodes CASSIGPANTGELFF.

The chain couples TRBV4-1 to TRBJ2-3, with 15 bases matching TRBD2. The germline V gene encodes CDR1 MGHRA and CDR2 YSYEKL. Losses at the gene ends were 4 bases for V and 2 bases for J; bases not matched to a gene: 13. The CDR3 contains 20 residues. The CDR3 protein is CASSLLPGTSGGRTTDTQYF. CDR3 DNA sequence: TGCGCCAGCAGCCTTCTTCCCGGGACTAGCGGGGGGCGTACCACAGATACGCAGTATTTT.

V gene TRBV27 combines with J gene TRBJ2-2, with 9 bases lining up with TRBD1. Unmatched junction bases numbered 5, after V lost 4 bases and J lost 5 bases. CDR1 and CDR2 from the germline V gene are MNHEY and SMNVEV (reference sequence). This CDR3 region has 15 residues. CDR3 amino acids: CASSYRGTGTGELFF. As DNA, the CDR3 is TGTGCCAGCAGTTACAGGGGGACAGGGACCGGGGAGCTGTTTTTT.

V and J are TRBV6-4 and TRBJ2-3, with 10 bases that match TRBD2. CDR3 length: 17 amino acids. The ends lost 4 bases at V and 2 bases at J; junction bases unmatched: 9. Germline CDR1 is MRHNA and CDR2 is SNTAGT. The CDR3 DNA follows: TGTGCCAGCAGTGCCACTCCGAGCGGGGGGGTCACAGATACGCAGTATTTT. Protein product: CASSATPSGGVTDTQYF.

This clonotype was detected a few times. The chain is built from TRBV5-5 and TRBJ2-1; the D gene is possibly TRBD1 (5 bases). V lost 2 bases and J lost 3, with 12 bases in between. Germline loops: CDR1 SGHKS, CDR2 YYEKEE (reference sequence). The CDR3 runs 15 residues. CDR3 loop: CASSFEGRVYNEQFF. The CDR3 region has the DNA TGTGCCAGCAGCTTTGAAGGCAGGGTCTACAATGAGCAGTTCTTC.

The V call is TRBV7-3, the J call TRBJ2-5; 7 positions match TRBD2. CDR1 is SGHTA, CDR2 FQGTGA, per germline. This CDR3 region has 15 residues. V lost 1 base, J lost 2 bases, and 4 bases stayed unmatched. The CDR3 bases are TGTGCCAGCAGCTTAATGGGCGGGGGACAAGAGACCCAGTACTTC. This sequence encodes CASSLMGGGQETQYF.

The chain recombines TRBV6-6 with TRBJ2-5; a weak D match, TRBD2 (5 bases). The germline V gene has CDR1 MNHNY and CDR2 SVGAGI (reference sequence). V gave up 2 bases and J gave up 5 bases, with 12 bases separating them. This CDR3 is 14 amino acids long. CDR3 DNA: TGTGCCAGCAGTTACACGGGGAAGCGCGAGACCCAGTACTTC. This encodes CASSYTGKRETQYF.

V gene TRBV11-2 combines with J gene TRBJ1-2; 9 bases fit TRBD1. The CDR3 is 15 residues long. Germline CDR1 and CDR2: SGHAT and FQNNGV. The J segment lost 4 bases and the V segment lost 5 bases, leaving 8 bases of the junction unmatched. The CDR3 coding sequence is TGTGCCAGCAGCAAGACGGGACAGGGAGTCTATGGCTACACCTTC. It encodes CASSKTGQGVYGYTF.